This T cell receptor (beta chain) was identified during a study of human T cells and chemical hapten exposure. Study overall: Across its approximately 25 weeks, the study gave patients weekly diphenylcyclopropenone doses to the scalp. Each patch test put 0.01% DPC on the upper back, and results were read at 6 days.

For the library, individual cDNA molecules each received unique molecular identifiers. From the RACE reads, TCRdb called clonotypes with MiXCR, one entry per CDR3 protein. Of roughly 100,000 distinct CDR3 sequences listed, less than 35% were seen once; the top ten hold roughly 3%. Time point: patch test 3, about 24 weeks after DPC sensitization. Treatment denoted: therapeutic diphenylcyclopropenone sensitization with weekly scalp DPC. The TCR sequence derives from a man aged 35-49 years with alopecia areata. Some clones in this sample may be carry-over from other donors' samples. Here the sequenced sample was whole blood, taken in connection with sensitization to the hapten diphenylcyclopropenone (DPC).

The CDR3 region is CASSLGRFEGDNEQFF. CDR3 bases: TGTGCCAGCAGCTTAGGCCGTTTCGAAGGAGACAATGAGCAGTTCTTC. V gene TRBV7-9 combines with J gene TRBJ2-1; no firm D call. This CDR3 comprises 16 residues. Trimming pared 1 base from V and 5 bases from J, leaving 15 bases between. CDR1 is SEHNR and CDR2 is FQNEAQ in the germline V gene (reference sequence). The whole variable domain, remainder taken from reference TRBV7-9 and TRBJ2-1, is DTGVSQNPRHKITKRGQNVTFRCDPISEHNRLYWYRQTLGQGPEFLTYFQNEAQLEKSRLLSDRFSAERPKGSFSTLEIQRTEQGDSAMYLCASSLGRFEGDNEQFFGPGTRLTVL.